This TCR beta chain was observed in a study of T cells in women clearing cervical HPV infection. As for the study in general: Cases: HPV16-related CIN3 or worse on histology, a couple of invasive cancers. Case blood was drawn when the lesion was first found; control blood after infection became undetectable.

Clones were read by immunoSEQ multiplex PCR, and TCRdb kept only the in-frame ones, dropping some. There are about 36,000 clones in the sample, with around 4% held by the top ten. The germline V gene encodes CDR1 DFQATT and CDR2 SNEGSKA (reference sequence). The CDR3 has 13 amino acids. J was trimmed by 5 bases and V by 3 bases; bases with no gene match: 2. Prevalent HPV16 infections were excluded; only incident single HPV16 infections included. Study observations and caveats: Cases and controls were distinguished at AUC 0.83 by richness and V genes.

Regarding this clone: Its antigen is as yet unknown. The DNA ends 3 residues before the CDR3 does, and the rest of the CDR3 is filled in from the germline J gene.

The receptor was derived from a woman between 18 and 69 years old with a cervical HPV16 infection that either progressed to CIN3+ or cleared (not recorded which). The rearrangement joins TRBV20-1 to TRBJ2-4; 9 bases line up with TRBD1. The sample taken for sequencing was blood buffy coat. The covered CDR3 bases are TGCAGTGCTAGGAGGGACAGGGAAAACATT. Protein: CSARRDRENI. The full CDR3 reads CSARRDRENIQYF.